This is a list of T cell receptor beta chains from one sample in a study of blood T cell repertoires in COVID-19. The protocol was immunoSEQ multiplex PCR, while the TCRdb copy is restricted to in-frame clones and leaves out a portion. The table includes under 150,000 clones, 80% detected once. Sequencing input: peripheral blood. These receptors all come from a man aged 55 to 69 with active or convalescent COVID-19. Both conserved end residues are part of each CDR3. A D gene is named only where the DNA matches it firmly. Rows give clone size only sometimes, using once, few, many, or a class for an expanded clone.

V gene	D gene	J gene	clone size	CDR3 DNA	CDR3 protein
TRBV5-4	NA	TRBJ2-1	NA	TGTGCCAGCAGCTTGACAGGGAATTTCTATGAGCAGTTCTTC	CASSLTGNFYEQFF
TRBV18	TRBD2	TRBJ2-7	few	TGTGCCAGCTCACCGTCGGGGGGTACCTACGAGCAGTACTTC	CASSPSGGTYEQYF
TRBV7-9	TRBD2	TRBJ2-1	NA	TGTGCCAGCAGCACCGAGACTAGCGGTGACTACAATGAGCAGTTCTTC	CASSTETSGDYNEQFF
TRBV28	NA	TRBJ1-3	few	TGTGCCAGCACCGAGGCCTCGTTAAACACCATATATTTT	CASTEASLNTIYF
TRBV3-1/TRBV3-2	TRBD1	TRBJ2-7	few	TGTGCCAGCAGCCAACCGGGACAGGGTGTCCACGAGCAGTACTTC	CASSQPGQGVHEQYF
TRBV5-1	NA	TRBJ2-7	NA	TGCGCCAGCAGCTCGACAGGGGAGGGGGAGCAGTACTTC	CASSSTGEGEQYF
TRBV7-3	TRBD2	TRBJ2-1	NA	TGTGCCACCTCGCCCGGGTCCCTCTATAGCGGGGGAGGGGAGCAGTTCTTC	CATSPGSLYSGGGEQFF
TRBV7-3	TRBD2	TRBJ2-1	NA	TGTGCCAGCAGCCTCAAACTAGCGGGAGGGTACAATGAGCAGTTCTTC	CASSLKLAGGYNEQFF
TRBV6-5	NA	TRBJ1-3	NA	TGTGCCAGCAGGCGGGCCATCTCTGGAAACACCATATATTTT	CASRRAISGNTIYF
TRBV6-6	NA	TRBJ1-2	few	TGTGCCAGCAGGCCTGGGGGGGATTCTGGCTACACCTTC	CASRPGGDSGYTF
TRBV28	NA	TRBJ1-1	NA	TGTGCCAGCAGTTTCCGAGACAGTGCCCAAGGGGCTTTCTTT	CASSFRDSAQGAFF
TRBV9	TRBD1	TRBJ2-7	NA	TGTGCCAGCAGCGTAGGTGGGACAGGGACCTACGAGCAGTACTTC	CASSVGGTGTYEQYF
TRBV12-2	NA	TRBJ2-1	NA	TGTGCAAGTCGCTTAGTTAGCGGGAAGGTTAATGAGCAGTTCTTC	CASRLVSGKVNEQFF
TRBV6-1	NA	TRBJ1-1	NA	TGTGCCAGCAGTGAAAGGGGGAAAACTGAAGCTTTCTTT	CASSERGKTEAFF
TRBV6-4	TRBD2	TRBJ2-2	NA	TGTGCCAGCAGTGACTCGAAATTAGCGGGAGAGGCCGGGGAGCTGTTTTTT	CASSDSKLAGEAGELFF
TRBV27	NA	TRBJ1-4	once	TGTGCCAGCAGTTTAGGTCAGGGTCGCGAAAAACTGTTTTTT	CASSLGQGREKLFF
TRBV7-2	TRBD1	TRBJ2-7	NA	TGTGCCAGCAGCTTCAGGACAGGGCTGACCTACGAGCAGTACTTC	CASSFRTGLTYEQYF
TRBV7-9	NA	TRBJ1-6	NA	TGTGCCAGCAGCTTCCAAATTAGGGGTCATTCACCCCTCCACTTT	CASSFQIRGHSPLHF
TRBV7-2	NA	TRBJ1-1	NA	TGTGCCAGCAGCCTCGCTGGGTGGGGCGCTGAAGCTTTCTTT	CASSLAGWGAEAFF
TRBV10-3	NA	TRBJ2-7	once	TGTGCCATCAGTGATCCGACCAGCGGGCAGTACTTC	CAISDPTSGQYF
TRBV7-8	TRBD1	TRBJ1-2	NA	TGTGCCAGCAGCTTAGATCGGACAGGGAACGGCTACACCTTC	CASSLDRTGNGYTF
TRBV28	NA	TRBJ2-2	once	TGTGCCAGCAGTTTCCCATTTTTAGAGAACACCGGGGAGCTGTTTTTT	CASSFPFLENTGELFF
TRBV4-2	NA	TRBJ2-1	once	TGTGCCAGCAGCCAGGGGGCTACCTACAATGAGCAGTTCTTC	CASSQGATYNEQFF
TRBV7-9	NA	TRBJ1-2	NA	TGTGCCAGCAGCTTCCGGGACTGGTATGGCTACACCTTC	CASSFRDWYGYTF
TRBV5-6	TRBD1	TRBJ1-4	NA	TGTGCCAGCAGCCGGCGGACAGGGGTTAATGAAAAACTGTTTTTT	CASSRRTGVNEKLFF
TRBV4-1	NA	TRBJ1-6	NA	TGCGCCAGCAGCCAAGGGCAGCCCGGCGGTTCACCCCTCCACTTT	CASSQGQPGGSPLHF
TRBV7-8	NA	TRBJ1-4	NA	TGTGCCAGCAGCTTTAGGGGCGGGGATGAAAAACTGTTTTTT	CASSFRGGDEKLFF
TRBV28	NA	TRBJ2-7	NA	TGTGCCAGCAGTCTTATGGGAGACGAGCAGTACTTC	CASSLMGDEQYF
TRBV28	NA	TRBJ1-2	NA	TGTGCCAGCAGTTTAAGCCAACAGGTCGGTGGCTACACCTTC	CASSLSQQVGGYTF
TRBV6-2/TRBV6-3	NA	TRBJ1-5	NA	TGTGCCAGCAGTTACTCGAAGACAGGTGATAATCAGCCCCAGCATTTT	CASSYSKTGDNQPQHF
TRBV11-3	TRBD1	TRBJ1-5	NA	TGTGCCAGCAGCTTAGTGGCAGGGGGCCTCTATAGCAATCAGCCCCAGCATTTT	CASSLVAGGLYSNQPQHF
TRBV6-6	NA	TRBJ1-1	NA	TGTGCCAGCAGTTCCCTATCGACAAATTTGAACACTGAAGCTTTCTTT	CASSSLSTNLNTEAFF
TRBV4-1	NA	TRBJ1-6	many	TGCGCCAGCAGCCAAGGCCCCCCACCCCCCAAACAGGCTAAGACTTCACCCCTCCACTTT	CASSQGPPPPKQAKTSPLHF
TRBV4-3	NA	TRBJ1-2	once	TGCGCCAGCAGCCCCCGGACAAACGACTATGGCTACACCTTC	CASSPRTNDYGYTF
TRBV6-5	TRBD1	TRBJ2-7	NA	TGTGCCAGCAGTTACAGCGACAGGGGGCTCTACGAGCAGTACTTC	CASSYSDRGLYEQYF
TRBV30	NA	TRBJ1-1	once	TGTGCCTGCACGCGGGGCACGAACACTGAAGCTTTCTTT	CACTRGTNTEAFF
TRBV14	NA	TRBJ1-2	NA	TGTGCCAGCAGCCACCTCCTAGGTCACTATGGCTACACCTTC	CASSHLLGHYGYTF
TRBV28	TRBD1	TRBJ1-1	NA	TGTGCCAGCAAACGACAGGGAGATTCCACTGAAGCTTTCTTT	CASKRQGDSTEAFF
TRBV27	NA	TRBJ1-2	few	TGTGCCAGCAGTACGGGGGACGGATGGGGTGGCTACACCTTC	CASSTGDGWGGYTF
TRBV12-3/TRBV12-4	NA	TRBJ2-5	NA	TGTGCCAGCAGTTCCACCGGGGGGCGGTCCCAGTACTTC	CASSSTGGRSQYF
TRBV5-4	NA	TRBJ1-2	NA	TGTGCCAGCAGCCTCCCCGGCTCAGGGGTCGGGGATGGCTACACCTTC	CASSLPGSGVGDGYTF
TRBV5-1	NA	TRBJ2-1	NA	TGCGCCAGCAGCCAAGGACTCCCGGGTAATGAGCAGTTCTTC	CASSQGLPGNEQFF
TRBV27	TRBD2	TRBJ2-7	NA	TGTGCCAGCAGTTTTAGCGGGACGAACTACGAGCAGTACTTC	CASSFSGTNYEQYF
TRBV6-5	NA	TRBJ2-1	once	TGTGCCAGCAGTCCCGCCCTGGACACCTACAATGAGCAGTTCTTC	CASSPALDTYNEQFF
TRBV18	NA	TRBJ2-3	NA	TGTGCCAGCTCACCGGCCAGCACCTCGGGGGATACGCAGTATTTT	CASSPASTSGDTQYF
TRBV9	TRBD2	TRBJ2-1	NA	TGTGCCAGCAGCCCAGAGCTAGCGGGCTACAATGAGCAGTTCTTC	CASSPELAGYNEQFF
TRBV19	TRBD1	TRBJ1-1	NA	TGTGCCAGTAGTGAGTGGGGACAGGGGGCCGCAGAAGCTTTCTTT	CASSEWGQGAAEAFF
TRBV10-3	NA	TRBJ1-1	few	TGTGCCATCAGTGACGGGTCAATGAACACTGAAGCTTTCTTT	CAISDGSMNTEAFF
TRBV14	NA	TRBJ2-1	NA	TGTGCCAGCAGCCGGTTGGACACTTTCTCCTACAATGAGCAGTTCTTC	CASSRLDTFSYNEQFF
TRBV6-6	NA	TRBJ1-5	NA	TGTGCCAGCAGCCCCTCCCATCAGCCCCAGCATTTT	CASSPSHQPQHF
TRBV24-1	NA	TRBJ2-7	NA	TGTGCCACCAGTGACACGAGGGAGCAGTACTTC	CATSDTREQYF
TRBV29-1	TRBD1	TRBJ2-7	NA	TGCAGCGTTGAACAGGGGGAAGCCTACGAGCAGTACTTC	CSVEQGEAYEQYF
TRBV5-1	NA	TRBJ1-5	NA	TGCGCCAGCAGCTTGGGAGGGGACACCAATCAGCCCCAGCATTTT	CASSLGGDTNQPQHF
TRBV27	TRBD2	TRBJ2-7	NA	TGTGCCAGCAGCCCGTCGCTAGCGGGACTGTTCGAGCAGTACTTC	CASSPSLAGLFEQYF